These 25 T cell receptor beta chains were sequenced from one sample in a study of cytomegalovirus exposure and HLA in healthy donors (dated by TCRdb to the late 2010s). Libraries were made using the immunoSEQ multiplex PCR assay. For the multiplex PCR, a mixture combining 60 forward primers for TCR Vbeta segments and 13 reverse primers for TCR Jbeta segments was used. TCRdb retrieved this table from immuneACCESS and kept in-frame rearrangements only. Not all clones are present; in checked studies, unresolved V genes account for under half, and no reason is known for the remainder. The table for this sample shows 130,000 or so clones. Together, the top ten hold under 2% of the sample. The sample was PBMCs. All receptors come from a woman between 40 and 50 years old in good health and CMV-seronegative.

CDR3 amino acids: CASSLPGLHNEQFF. The DNA of the CDR3 is TGTGCCAGCAGCTTACCGGGACTACACAATGAGCAGTTCTTC. The rearrangement links TRBV7-3 to TRBJ2-1; TRBD2 matches at 7 bases. The CDR3 spans 14 residues. From germline, CDR1 is SGHTA and CDR2 FQGTGA. With 2 bases clipped from V and 5 bases from J, the junction kept 3 bases outside the gene matches.

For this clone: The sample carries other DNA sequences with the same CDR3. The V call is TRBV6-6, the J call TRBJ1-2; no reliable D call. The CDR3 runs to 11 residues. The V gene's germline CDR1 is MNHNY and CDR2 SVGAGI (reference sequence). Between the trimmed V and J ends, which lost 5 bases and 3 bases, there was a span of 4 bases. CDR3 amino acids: CASSPDYGYTF. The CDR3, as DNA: TGTGCCAGCAGTCCAGACTATGGCTACACCTTC.

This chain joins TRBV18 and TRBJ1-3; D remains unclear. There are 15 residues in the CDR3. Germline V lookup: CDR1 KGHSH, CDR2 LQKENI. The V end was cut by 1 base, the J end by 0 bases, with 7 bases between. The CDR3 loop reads CASSPLGSSGNTIYF. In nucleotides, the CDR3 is TGTGCCAGCTCACCACTTGGGAGCTCTGGAAACACCATATATTTT.

The DNA of the CDR3 is TGCGCCAGCAGCTGGGACAGGGGATCGGGTGAGCAGTACTTC. Its protein product is CASSWDRGSGEQYF. The V gene is TRBV5-1, the J gene TRBJ2-5; 10 positions match TRBD1. This CDR3 has 14 residues. Germline assignment: CDR1 SGHRS and CDR2 YFSETQ. V gave up 3 bases and J gave up 11 bases; unmatched junction bases: 10.

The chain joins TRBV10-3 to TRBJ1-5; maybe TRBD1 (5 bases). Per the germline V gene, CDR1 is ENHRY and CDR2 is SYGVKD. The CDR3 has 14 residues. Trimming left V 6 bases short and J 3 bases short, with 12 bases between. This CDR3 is CAIRGVADNQPQHF. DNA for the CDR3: TGTGCCATCAGGGGGGTAGCGGACAATCAGCCCCAGCATTTT.

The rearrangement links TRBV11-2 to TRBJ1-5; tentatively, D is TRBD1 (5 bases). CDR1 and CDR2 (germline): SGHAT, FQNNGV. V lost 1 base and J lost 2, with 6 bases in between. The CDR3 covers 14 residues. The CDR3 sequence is CASSLGQRNQPQHF. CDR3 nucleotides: TGTGCCAGCAGCTTAGGACAGCGCAATCAGCCCCAGCATTTT. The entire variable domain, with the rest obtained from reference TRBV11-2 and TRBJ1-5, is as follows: EAGVAQSPRYKIIEKRQSVAFWCNPISGHATLYWYQQILGQGPKLLIQFQNNGVVDDSQLPKDRFSAERLKGVDSTLKIQPAKLEDSAVYLCASSLGQRNQPQHFGDGTRLSIL.

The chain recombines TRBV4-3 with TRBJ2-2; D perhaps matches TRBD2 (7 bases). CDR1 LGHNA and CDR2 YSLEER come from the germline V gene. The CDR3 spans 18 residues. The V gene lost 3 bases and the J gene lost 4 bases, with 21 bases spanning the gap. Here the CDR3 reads CASSQGLRGGALTGELFF. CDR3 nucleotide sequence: TGCGCCAGCAGCCAGGGACTAAGGGGGGGGGCTCTCACCGGGGAGCTGTTTTTT.

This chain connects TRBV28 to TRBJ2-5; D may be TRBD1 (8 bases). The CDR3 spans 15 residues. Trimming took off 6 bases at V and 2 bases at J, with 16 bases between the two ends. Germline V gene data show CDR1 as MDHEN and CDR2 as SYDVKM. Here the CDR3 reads CASSSPQGGQETQYF. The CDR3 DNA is TGTGCCAGCAGCTCCCCACAGGGGGGGCAAGAGACCCAGTACTTC.

CDR3 bases: TGTGCCAGCAGTCCCCGACAGAAGTACTACGAGCAGTACTTC. Its translation is CASSPRQKYYEQYF. The genes are TRBV7-8 and TRBJ2-7; D possibly corresponds to TRBD1 (5 bases). CDR3 length: 14 residues. Germline V gene data show CDR1 as SGHVS and CDR2 as FQNEAQ. With 6 bases removed from V and 3 bases from J, the gap between germline ends came to 15 bases.

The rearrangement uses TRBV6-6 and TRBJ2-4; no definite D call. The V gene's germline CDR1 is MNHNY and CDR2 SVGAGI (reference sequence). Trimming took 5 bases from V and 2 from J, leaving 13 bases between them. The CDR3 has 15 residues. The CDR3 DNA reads TGTGCCAGCAGTCGTACAGTAAACCCCAAAAACATTCAGTACTTC. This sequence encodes CASSRTVNPKNIQYF.

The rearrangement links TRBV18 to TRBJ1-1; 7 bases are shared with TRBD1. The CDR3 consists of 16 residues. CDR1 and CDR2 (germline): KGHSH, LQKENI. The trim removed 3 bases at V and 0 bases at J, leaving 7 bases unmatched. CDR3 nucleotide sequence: TGTGCCAGCTCACCCTTTTGGGGACAGTTGAACACTGAAGCTTTCTTT. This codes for CASSPFWGQLNTEAFF.

DNA of the CDR3: TGTGCCAGCACCAAACACAGGGGGCGGAACCAAGAGACCCAGTACTTC. Encoded protein: CASTKHRGRNQETQYF. The rearrangement joins TRBV6-6 to TRBJ2-5; 9 bases agree with TRBD1. The V gene end was trimmed by 7 bases and the J gene end by 0 bases; junction bases not matched to a gene: 9. This CDR3 contains 16 residues. The germline CDR1 and CDR2 sequences are MNHNY and SVGAGI (reference sequence).

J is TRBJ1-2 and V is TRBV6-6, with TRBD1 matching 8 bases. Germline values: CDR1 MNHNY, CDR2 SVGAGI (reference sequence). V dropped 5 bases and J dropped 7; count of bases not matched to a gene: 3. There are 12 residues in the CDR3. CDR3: CASSPGGSGYTF. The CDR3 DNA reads TGTGCCAGCAGTCCAGGGGGCTCTGGCTACACCTTC.

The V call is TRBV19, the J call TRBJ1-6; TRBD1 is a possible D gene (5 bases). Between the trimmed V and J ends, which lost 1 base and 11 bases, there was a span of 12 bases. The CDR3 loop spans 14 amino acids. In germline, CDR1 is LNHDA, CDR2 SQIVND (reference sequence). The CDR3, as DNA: TGTGCCAGTAGTATAGTCCCAGGGTTGACACCCCTCCACTTT. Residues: CASSIVPGLTPLHF.

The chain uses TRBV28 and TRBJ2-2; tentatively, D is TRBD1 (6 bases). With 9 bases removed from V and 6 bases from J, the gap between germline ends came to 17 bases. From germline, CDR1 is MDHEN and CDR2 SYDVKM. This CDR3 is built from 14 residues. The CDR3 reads CASNTGNWAGELFF. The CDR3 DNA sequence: TGTGCCAGTAACACAGGGAATTGGGCCGGGGAGCTGTTTTTT.

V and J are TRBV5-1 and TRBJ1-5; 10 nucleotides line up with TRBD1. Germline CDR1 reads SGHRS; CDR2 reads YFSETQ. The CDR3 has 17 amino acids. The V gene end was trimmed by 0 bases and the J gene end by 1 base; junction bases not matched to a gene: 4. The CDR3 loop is CASSLAPGQGSNQPQHF. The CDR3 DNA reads TGCGCCAGCAGCTTGGCTCCGGGACAGGGGAGCAATCAGCCCCAGCATTTT.

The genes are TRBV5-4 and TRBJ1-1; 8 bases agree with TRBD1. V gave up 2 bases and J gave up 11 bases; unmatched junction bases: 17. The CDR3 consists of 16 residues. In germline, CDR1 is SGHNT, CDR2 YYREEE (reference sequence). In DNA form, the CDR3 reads TGTGCCAGCAGCTTCGACGGAGCAGGGGGCCACCTGACTGCTTTCTTT. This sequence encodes CASSFDGAGGHLTAFF.

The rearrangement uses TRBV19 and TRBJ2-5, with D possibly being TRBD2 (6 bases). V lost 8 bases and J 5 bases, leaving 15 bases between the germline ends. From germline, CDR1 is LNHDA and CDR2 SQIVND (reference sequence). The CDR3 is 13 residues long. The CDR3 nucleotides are TGTGCCAGTCTGGGAGGCTTTGGGGAGACCCAGTACTTC. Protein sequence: CASLGGFGETQYF.

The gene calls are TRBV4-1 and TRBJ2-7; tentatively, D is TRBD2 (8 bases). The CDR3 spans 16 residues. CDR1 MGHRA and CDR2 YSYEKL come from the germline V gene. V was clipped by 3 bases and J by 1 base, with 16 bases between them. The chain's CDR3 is CASSQLRGGQSYEQYF. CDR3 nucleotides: TGCGCCAGCAGCCAGCTCCGGGGGGGACAGTCCTACGAGCAGTACTTC.

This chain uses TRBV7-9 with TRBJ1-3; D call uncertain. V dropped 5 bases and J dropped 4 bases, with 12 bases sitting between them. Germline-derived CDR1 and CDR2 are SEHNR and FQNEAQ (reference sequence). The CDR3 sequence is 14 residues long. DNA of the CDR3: TGTGCCAGCAGCCCGGCCCGGAGAGGAAACACCATATATTTT. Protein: CASSPARRGNTIYF.

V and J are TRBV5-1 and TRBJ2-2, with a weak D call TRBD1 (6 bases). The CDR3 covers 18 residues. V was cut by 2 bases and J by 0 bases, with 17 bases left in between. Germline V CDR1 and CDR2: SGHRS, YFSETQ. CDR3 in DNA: TGCGCCAGCAGCTTAGTGACAGGCCTATTCTCGAACACCGGGGAGCTGTTTTTT. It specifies CASSLVTGLFSNTGELFF.

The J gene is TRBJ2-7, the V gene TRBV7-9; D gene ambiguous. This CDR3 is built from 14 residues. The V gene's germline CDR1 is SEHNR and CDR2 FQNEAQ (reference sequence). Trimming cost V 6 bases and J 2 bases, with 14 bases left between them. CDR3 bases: TGTGCCAGCAGTCCCACAGTCCGTACCTACGAGCAGTACTTC. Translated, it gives CASSPTVRTYEQYF. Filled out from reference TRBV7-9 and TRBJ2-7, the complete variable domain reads DTGVSQNPRHKITKRGQNVTFRCDPISEHNRLYWYRQTLGQGPEFLTYFQNEAQLEKSRLLSDRFSAERPKGSFSTLEIQRTEQGDSAMYLCASSPTVRTYEQYFGPGTRLTVT.

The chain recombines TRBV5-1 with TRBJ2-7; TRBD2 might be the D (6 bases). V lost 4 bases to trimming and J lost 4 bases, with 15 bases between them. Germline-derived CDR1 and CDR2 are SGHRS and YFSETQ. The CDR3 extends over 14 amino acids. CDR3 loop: CASSRIGGGYEQYF. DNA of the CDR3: TGCGCCAGCAGCCGAATAGGTGGAGGGTACGAGCAGTACTTC. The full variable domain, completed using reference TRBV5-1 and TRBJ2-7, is KAGVTQTPRYLIKTRGQQVTLSCSPISGHRSVSWYQQTPGQGLQFLFEYFSETQRNKGNFPGRFSGRQFSNSRSEMNVSTLELGDSALYLCASSRIGGGYEQYFGPGTRLTVT.

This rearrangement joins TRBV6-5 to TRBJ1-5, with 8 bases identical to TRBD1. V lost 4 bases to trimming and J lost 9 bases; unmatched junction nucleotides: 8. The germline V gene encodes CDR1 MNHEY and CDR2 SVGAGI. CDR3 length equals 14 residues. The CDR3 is CASSSTGGSPPQHF. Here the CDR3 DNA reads TGTGCCAGCAGTTCAACAGGGGGATCACCGCCCCAGCATTTT.

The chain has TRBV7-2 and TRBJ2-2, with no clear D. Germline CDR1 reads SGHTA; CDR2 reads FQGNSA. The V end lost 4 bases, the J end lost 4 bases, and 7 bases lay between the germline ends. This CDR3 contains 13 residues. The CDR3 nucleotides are TGTGCCAGCAGCTCTGGCCGCACCGGGGAGCTGTTTTTT. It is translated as CASSSGRTGELFF. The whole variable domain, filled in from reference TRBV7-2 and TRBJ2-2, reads GAGVSQSPSNKVTEKGKDVELRCDPISGHTALYWYRQSLGQGLEFLIYFQGNSAPDKSGLPSDRFSAERTGGSVSTLTIQRTQQEDSAVYLCASSSGRTGELFFGEGSRLTVL.